Below, 5 T cell receptor beta chains from the same sample are listed, as sequenced in a study of sequential checkpoint blockade in melanoma. Treatment meaning: randomized to nivolumab then ipilimumab (arm A) or the reverse (arm B). Clones were read by immunoSEQ multiplex PCR, and TCRdb kept only the in-frame ones, dropping some. The table shows thousands of clones, with about a quarter occurring only once. The starting material was tumor tissue (inferred from file names), obtained from a patient given nivolumab and ipilimumab in sequence. All receptors derive from a human donor with melanoma.

This clone was detected only a few times. V gene TRBV7-5 combines with J gene TRBJ2-3; TRBD1 was called by the table and not checked on the DNA. TRBV7-5 constitutes a pseudogene. CDR3 length: 16 amino acids. Here the CDR3 reads CASSLTWGQSTDTQYF. The CDR3 DNA follows: TGTGCCAGCAGCTTAACGTGGGGACAGTCCACAGATACGCAGTATTTT.

This clone is classed as medium-sized. The genes are TRBV6-8 and TRBJ1-4; 7 nucleotides align to TRBD1. The V segment lost 5 bases and the J segment 8 bases; nucleotides outside the gene matches: 11. Per germline, CDR1 MNHGY and CDR2 SAAAGT. The CDR3 is made up of 15 amino acids. This chain's CDR3 is CASSPRPQGGEKLFF. In DNA, the CDR3 is TGTGCCAGCAGTCCGCGACCCCAGGGGGGAGAAAAACTGTTTTTT.

This clone is classed as medium-sized (0.01 to 0.1%). The chain couples TRBV6-8 to TRBJ1-1; no reliable D call. The CDR3 has 12 amino acids. Trimming pared 2 bases from V and 3 bases from J, leaving 4 bases between. Germline V gene sequence: CDR1 MNHGY, CDR2 SAAAGT. The CDR3 DNA is TGTGCCAGCAGTTACCCCTACACTGAAGCTTTCTTT. It is translated as CASSYPYTEAFF.

The J gene is TRBJ2-7, the V gene TRBV28; 7 nucleotides line up with TRBD1. The CDR3 is 14 amino acids. Unmatched junction bases numbered 7, after V lost 5 bases and J lost 3 bases. Per germline, CDR1 MDHEN and CDR2 SYDVKM. The CDR3 sequence: CASSQLRQGYEQYF. Here the CDR3 DNA reads TGTGCCAGCAGTCAGCTCCGACAGGGCTACGAGCAGTACTTC.

This clone occurred a few times. The rearrangement links TRBV9 to TRBJ1-1; D unresolved. The CDR3 runs to 13 residues. Germline CDR1 reads SGDLS; CDR2 reads YYNGEE. V was shortened by 2 bases and J by 1 base, with 6 bases between the two germline ends. The CDR3 loop is CASSVIGNTEAFF. CDR3 nucleotides: TGTGCCAGCAGCGTTATAGGGAACACTGAAGCTTTCTTT.